This TCR beta chain is drawn from a study of cytomegalovirus exposure and HLA in healthy donors. General study points: There were some V segments, including TRBV6-2 and TRBV6-3, excluded as indistinguishable. The authors later linked a missense DCLRE1C variant to TCR beta V- and J-gene trimming.

The CDR3 consists of 16 residues. V trimming: 4 bases; J trimming: 0 bases; junction bases outside the gene matches: 5. CDR1 is KGHSH and CDR2 is LQKENI in the germline V gene. This clone has only one observation. Its antigen remains unidentified. The PCR made use of 60 Vbeta and 13 Jbeta primers. Generated by immunoSEQ multiplex PCR, the TCRdb table keeps only in-frame clones and is missing some. The table includes about 120,000 clones, approximately 80% detected once. The sample was PBMCs. The clonotype was recovered from a female donor in good health and CMV-seropositive. The gene calls are TRBV18 and TRBJ1-5, with 8 bases fitting TRBD1. CDR3 sequence reads: CASSLTGQASNQPQHF. The CDR3 region has the DNA TGTGCCAGCTCACTCACGGGACAGGCTAGCAATCAGCCCCAGCATTTT.